Reported below is one T cell receptor (beta chain). The antigen is undetermined. The source of the sample is a study of cytomegalovirus exposure and HLA in healthy donors. Study-level points and caveats: A later analysis showed TCR association rates differing by HLA locus, peaking at DRB1 and lowest at HLA-C.

Every donor was a healthy person donating bone marrow. This CDR3 is built from 15 residues. The germline CDR1 and CDR2 sequences are MNHEY and SMNVEV (reference sequence). V trimming: 9 bases; J trimming: 5 bases; junction bases outside the gene matches: 16. Vbeta (60) and Jbeta (13) primers were used in the PCR. Clones were sequenced by immunoSEQ multiplex PCR, and TCRdb holds only the in-frame ones, with some missing. This listing includes some 110,000 clones. This sequence originates from a man between 35 and 55 years old in good health and CMV-seronegative. The sample consisted of PBMCs. The V gene is TRBV27, the J gene TRBJ2-7; 7 bases are shared with TRBD1. CDR3 in amino acids: CASKPARQGNHEQYF. The CDR3 DNA is TGTGCCAGTAAGCCAGCCAGACAGGGTAACCACGAGCAGTACTTC.